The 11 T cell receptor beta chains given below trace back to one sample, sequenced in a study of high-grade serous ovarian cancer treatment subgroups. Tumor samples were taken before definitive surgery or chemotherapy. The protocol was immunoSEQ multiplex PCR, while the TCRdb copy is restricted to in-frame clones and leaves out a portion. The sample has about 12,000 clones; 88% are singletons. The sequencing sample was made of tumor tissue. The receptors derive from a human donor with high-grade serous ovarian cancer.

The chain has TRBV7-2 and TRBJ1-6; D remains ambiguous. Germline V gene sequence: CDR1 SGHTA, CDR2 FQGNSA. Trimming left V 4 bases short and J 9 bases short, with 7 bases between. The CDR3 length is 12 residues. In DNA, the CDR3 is TGTGCCAGCAGCTCTTTGGTTTCACCCCTCCACTTT. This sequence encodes CASSSLVSPLHF.

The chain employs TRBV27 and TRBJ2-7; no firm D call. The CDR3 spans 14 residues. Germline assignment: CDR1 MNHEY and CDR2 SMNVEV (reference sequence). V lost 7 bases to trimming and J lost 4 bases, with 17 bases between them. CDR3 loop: CASKTDRQHYEQYF. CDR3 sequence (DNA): TGTGCCAGCAAAACGGACCGGCAACATTACGAGCAGTACTTC.

The CDR3 sequence: CASRSQGAGNEKLFF. As DNA, the CDR3 is TGTGCCAGCAGGTCACAGGGGGCCGGGAATGAAAAACTGTTTTTT. This sequence joins TRBV6-6 and TRBJ1-4; TRBD1 matches at 9 bases. Losses at the gene ends were 6 bases for V and 5 bases for J; bases not matched to a gene: 7. The CDR3 consists of 15 residues. CDR1 and CDR2 from the germline V gene are MNHNY and SVGAGI (reference sequence).

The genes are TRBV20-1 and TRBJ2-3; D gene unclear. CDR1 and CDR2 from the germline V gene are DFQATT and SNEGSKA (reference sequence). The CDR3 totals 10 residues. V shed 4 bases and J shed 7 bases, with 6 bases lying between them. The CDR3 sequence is CSATPHTQYF. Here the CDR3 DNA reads TGCAGTGCTACCCCCCATACGCAGTATTTT.

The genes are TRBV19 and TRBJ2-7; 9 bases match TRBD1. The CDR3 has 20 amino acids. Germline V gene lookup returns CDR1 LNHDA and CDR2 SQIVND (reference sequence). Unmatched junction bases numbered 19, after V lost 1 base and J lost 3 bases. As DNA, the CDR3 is TGTGCCAGTAGTATAGTCTTCATGCGGGACAGGGACTCATTTGACTACGAGCAGTACTTC. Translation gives CASSIVFMRDRDSFDYEQYF.

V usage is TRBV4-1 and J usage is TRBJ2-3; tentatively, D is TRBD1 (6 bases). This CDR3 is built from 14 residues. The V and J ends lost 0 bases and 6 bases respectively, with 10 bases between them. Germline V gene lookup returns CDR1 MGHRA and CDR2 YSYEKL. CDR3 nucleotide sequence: TGCGCCAGCAGCCAAGATCACAGGGTCGATACGCAGTATTTT. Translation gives CASSQDHRVDTQYF.

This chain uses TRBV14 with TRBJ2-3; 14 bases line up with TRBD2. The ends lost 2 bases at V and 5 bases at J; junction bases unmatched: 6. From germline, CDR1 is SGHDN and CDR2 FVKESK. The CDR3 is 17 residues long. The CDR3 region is CASSQIRLAGGQDTQYF. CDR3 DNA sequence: TGTGCCAGCAGCCAAATCCGACTAGCGGGGGGGCAAGATACGCAGTATTTT.

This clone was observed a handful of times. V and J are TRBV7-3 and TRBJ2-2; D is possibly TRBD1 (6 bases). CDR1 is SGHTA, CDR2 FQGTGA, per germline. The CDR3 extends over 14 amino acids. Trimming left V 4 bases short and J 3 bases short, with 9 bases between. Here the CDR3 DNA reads TGTGCCAGCAGCTCACAGGGATACACCGGGGAGCTGTTTTTT. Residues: CASSSQGYTGELFF.

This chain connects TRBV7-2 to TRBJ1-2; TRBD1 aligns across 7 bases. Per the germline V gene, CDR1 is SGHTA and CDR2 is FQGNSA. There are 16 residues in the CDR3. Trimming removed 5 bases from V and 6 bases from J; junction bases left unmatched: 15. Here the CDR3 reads CASSLGTRGPIHGYTF. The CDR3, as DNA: TGTGCCAGCAGCCTAGGGACAAGGGGGCCTATTCATGGCTACACCTTC.

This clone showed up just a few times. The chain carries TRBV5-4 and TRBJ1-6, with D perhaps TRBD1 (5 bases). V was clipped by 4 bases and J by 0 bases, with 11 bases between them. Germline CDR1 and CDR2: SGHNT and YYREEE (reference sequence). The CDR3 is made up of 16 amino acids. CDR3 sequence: CASSGSGSSYNSPLHF. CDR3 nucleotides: TGTGCCAGCAGCGGGTCAGGGAGCTCCTATAATTCACCCCTCCACTTT.

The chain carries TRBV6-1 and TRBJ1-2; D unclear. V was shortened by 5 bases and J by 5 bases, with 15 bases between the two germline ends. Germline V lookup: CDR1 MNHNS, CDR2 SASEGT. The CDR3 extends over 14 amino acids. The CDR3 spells CASSPLDGPYGYTF. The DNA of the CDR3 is TGTGCCAGCAGTCCTCTTGACGGGCCGTATGGCTACACCTTC.